The clone carrying this TCR beta chain was counted ten times or more. As yet, its antigen is unknown. The data originate from a study of identical twins. Study-wide findings and caveats: Insertions were fewer in abundant cord blood beta clonotypes, whereas memory repertoires showed none of this pattern. Out-of-frame beta chain sequences displayed weaker excess sharing between twins. Zero-insertion results could be subject to partial confounding by invariant MAIT and iNKT cells.

The CDR3 consists of 15 residues. Germline loops: CDR1 ENHRY, CDR2 SYGVKD. The V and J ends lost 4 bases and 1 base respectively, with 11 bases between them. TCRdb passed the 5' RACE reads through MiXCR, listing each CDR3 protein once. The sample lists 1.5 million to 2 million distinct CDR3 sequences, more than 30% occurring once. The specimen sequenced was cord blood. The chain recombines TRBV10-3 with TRBJ2-4, with a weak D call TRBD2 (5 bases). This TCR was sampled from a newborn girl in good health. The DNA for the CDR3 is TGTGCCATCAGTGGGGAGTATGGGGCCAAAAACATTCAGTACTTC. This translates into CAISGEYGAKNIQYF.